This TCR beta chain emerged from a study of blood T cell repertoires in COVID-19. Study overall: Sites in the United States, Italy and Spain provided acute and convalescent COVID-19 samples. Nucleic acid was either cDNA or gDNA, and it came from T cells, B-cell-depleted T cells, or PBMCs.

Per the original methods: Nucleated cell counts were estimated from reference gene primer amplification. Some clones are missing from TCRdb's copy, which holds only in-frame ones; the method was immunoSEQ multiplex PCR. Clonal size and the V and J genes are those of that table, whereas D and trimming came from the DNA. The sample lists fewer than 300,000 clones, around 89% occurring once. V lost 4 bases, J lost 1 base, and 5 bases stayed unmatched. Germline CDR1 reads SGHNT; CDR2 reads YYREEE (reference sequence). The CDR3 covers 15 residues. This TCR was sampled from a woman aged 40 to 49 who had recovered from COVID-19. The sample comprised peripheral blood. This chain joins TRBV5-4 and TRBJ2-3; 8 bases fit TRBD2. This CDR3 reads CASSPGGGGTDTQYF. In DNA form, the CDR3 reads TGTGCCAGCAGCCCGGGAGGGGGAGGCACAGATACGCAGTATTTT.